This T cell receptor beta chain is from a study of cytomegalovirus exposure and HLA in healthy donors. These donors counted as nominally healthy when sampled, but unrecorded immune exposures were likely. This clone has just one count. Its antigen is unidentified. The primer mix had 60 Vbeta and 13 Jbeta primers. The protocol was immunoSEQ multiplex PCR, while the TCRdb copy is restricted to in-frame clones and leaves out a portion. The data contain about 64,000 clones, roughly 80% of them seen just once; the ten biggest clones take up roughly 5.1%. Study conclusions and caveats: DRB1 had the most TCR associations and HLA-C the fewest, a later analysis found, with rates varying by HLA locus. According to a later analysis, most TCR beta chains associated with CMV appeared HLA-restricted.

The origin of this receptor is a male donor in good health and CMV-seropositive. The sample consisted of PBMCs.

As DNA, the CDR3 is TGTGCCAGCAGCTCCACTAGCGGGGGCACTCACGAGCAGTACTTC. Its protein product is CASSSTSGGTHEQYF. The chain employs TRBV7-9 and TRBJ2-7; the match to TRBD2 covers 11 bases. Germline CDR1 and CDR2: SEHNR and FQNEAQ (reference sequence). V lost 4 bases and J lost 5; bases outside the gene matches: 7. The length of the CDR3 is 15 residues.